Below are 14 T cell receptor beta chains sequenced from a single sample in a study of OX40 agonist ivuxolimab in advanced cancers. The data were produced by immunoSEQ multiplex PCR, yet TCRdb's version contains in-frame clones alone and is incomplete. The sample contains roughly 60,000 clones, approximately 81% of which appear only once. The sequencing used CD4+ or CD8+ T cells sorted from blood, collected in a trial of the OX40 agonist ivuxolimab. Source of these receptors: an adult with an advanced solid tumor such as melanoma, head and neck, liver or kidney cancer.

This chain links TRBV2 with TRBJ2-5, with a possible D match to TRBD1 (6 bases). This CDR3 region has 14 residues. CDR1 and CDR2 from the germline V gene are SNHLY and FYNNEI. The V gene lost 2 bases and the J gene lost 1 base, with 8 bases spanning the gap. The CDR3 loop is CASSEQGPQETQYF. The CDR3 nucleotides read TGTGCCAGCAGTGAACAGGGGCCCCAAGAGACCCAGTACTTC.

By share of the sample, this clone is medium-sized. CDR3 coding DNA: TGTGCCACTCGACTAGCGGGAGCGGGGCAGGAGACCCAGTACTTC. Translating it yields CATRLAGAGQETQYF. V usage is TRBV27 and J usage is TRBJ2-5; TRBD2 agrees at 12 bases. Germline CDR1 and CDR2: MNHEY and SMNVEV (reference sequence). The CDR3 sequence is 15 residues long. The junction had 11 bases not matched to a gene; V was cut back by 10 bases and J by 5 bases.

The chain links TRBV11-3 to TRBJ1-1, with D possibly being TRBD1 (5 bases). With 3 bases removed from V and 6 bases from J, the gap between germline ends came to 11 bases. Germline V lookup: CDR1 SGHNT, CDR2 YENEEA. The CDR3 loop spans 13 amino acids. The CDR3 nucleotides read TGTGCCAGCAGCTTTGGCAGGGCGGCTGAAGCTTTCTTT. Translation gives CASSFGRAAEAFF.

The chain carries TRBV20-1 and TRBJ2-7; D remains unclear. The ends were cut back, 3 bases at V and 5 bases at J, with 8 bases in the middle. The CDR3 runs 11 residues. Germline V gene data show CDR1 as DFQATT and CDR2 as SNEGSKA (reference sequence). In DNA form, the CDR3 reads TGCAGTGCTAGCTTAGCCCACGAGCAGTACTTC. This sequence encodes CSASLAHEQYF.

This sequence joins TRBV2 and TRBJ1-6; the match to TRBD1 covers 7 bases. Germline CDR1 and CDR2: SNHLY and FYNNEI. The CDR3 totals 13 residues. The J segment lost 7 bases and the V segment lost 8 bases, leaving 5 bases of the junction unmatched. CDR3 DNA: TGTGCCAGCGAGACAGGGCGAAATTCACCCCTCCACTTT. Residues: CASETGRNSPLHF.

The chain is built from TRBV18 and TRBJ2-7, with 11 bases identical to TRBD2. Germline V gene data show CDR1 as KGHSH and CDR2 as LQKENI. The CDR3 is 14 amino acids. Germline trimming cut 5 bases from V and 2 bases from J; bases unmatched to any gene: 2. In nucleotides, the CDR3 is TGTGCCAGCTCAACTAGCGGGGGCCCCTACGAGCAGTACTTC. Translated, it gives CASSTSGGPYEQYF.

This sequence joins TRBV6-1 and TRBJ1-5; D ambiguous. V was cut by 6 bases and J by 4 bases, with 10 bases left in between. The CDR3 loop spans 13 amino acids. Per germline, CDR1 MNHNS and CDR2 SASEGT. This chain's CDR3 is CASSLTSNQPQHF. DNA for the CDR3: TGTGCCAGCAGCCTGACATCGAATCAGCCCCAGCATTTT.

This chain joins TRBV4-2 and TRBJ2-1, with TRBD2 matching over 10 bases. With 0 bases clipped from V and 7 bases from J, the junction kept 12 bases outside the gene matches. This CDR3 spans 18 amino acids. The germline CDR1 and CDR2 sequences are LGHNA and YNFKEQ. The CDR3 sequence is CASSQDSVSGGAVNEQFF. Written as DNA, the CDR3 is TGTGCCAGCAGCCAAGATTCTGTCAGCGGGGGGGCGGTTAATGAGCAGTTCTTC.

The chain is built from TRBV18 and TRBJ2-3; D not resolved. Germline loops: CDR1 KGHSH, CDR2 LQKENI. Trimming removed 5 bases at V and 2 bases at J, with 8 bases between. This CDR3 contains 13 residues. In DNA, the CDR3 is TGTGCCAGCTCATCCGGCCTCACAGATACGCAGTATTTT. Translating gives CASSSGLTDTQYF.

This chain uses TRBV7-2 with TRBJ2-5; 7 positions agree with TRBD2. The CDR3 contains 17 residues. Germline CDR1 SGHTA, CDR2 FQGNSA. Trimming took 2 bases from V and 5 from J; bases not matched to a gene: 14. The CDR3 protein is CASSLIAGLGIRETQYF. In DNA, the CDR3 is TGTGCCAGCAGCTTAATCGCCGGACTAGGGATCCGGGAGACCCAGTACTTC.

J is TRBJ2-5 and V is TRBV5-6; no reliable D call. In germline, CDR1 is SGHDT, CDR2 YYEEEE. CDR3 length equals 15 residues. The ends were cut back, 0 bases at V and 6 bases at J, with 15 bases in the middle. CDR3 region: CASSLVVPGRKTQYF. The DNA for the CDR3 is TGTGCCAGCAGCTTGGTAGTTCCCGGCCGGAAGACCCAGTACTTC.

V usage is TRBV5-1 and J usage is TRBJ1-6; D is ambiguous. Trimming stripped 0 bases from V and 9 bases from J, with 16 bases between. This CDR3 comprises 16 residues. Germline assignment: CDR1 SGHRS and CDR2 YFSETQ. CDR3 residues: CASSLAFSGLGSPLHF. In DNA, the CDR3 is TGCGCCAGCAGCTTGGCCTTCTCAGGCCTAGGTTCACCCCTCCACTTT.

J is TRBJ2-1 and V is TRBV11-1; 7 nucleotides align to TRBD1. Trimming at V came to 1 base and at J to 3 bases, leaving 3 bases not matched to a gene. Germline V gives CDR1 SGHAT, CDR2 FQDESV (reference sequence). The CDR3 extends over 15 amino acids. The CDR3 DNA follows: TGTGCCAGCAGCTTAGGGGACAGACTCTACAATGAGCAGTTCTTC. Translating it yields CASSLGDRLYNEQFF.

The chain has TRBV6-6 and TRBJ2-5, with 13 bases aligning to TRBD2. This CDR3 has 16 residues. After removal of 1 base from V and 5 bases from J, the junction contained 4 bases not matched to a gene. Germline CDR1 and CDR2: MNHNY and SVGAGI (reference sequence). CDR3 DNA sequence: TGTGCCAGCAGTTACTACAGGACTAGCGGGAGTGAGACCCAGTACTTC. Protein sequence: CASSYYRTSGSETQYF.